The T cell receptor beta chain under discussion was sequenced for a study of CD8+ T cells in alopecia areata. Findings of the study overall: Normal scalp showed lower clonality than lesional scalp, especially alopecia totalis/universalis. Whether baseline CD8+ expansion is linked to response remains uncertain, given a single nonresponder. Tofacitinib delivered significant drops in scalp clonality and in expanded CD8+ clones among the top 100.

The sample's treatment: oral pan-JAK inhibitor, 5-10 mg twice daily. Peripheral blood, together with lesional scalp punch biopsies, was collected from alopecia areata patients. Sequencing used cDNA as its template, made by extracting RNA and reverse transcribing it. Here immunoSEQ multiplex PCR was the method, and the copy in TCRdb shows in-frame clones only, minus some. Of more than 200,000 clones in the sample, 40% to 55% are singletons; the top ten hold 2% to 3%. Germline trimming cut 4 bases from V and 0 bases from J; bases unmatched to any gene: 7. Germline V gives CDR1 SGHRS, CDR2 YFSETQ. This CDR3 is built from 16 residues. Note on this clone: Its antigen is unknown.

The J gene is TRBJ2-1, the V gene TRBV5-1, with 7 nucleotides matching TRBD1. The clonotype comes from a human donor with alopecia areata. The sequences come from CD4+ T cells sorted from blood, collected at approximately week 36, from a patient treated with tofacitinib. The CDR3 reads CASSEGQQSSYNEQFF. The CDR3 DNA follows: TGCGCCAGCAGCGAGGGACAGCAAAGCTCCTACAATGAGCAGTTCTTC.